This T cell receptor beta chain appears in the sequencing data of a study of identical twins listed by TCRdb under 2016. About the full investigation: The study deep-sequenced TCR alpha and beta repertoires from monozygotic twins, unrelated adults of various ages and cord blood to test whether fetal clonotypes persist. To rule out contamination, the twin experiments were replicated at different times with different library preparation protocols.

The protocol used for the library was 5' RACE. TCRdb shows the sequencer as Illumina HiSeq 2000. Template switching introduced a universal primer binding site; the final cDNA contained a unique molecular identifier, enabling accurate counting of TCR cDNA molecules. Specific primers in the conserved constant-segment region were used to synthesize first-strand cDNA for TCR alpha and beta chains. To control for contamination, every cDNA library was double barcoded, receiving both a SMART-Mk sample barcode and Illumina barcodes. Two successive PCR steps introduced TruSeq adapter sequences along with Illumina sample barcodes. The Illumina HiSeq platform was used with custom primers to sequence TCR alpha and beta cDNA libraries. On the authors' methods: MiGEC was used to process raw reads and extract unique molecular identifiers, and MiXCR was used to find CDR3 positions. Recombination models were inferred per individual with the repgenHMM and IGoR tools using an EM algorithm. The analysis of shared clonotypes was done with the tcR package in R, with sharing normalized by the product of cloneset sizes. To study raw recombination free of thymic and clonal selection effects, out-of-frame nonproductive sequences were analyzed. TCRdb passed the public sequencing reads through fastp at Q25 and MiXCR, retaining productive beta sequences. Each entry is one CDR3 protein sequence, shown with its most common DNA and genes. The V and J calls come from TCRdb's annotation, not from the publication. The sample records around 280,000 distinct CDR3 sequences, roughly 8.6% of which are singletons. Of the sample, around 2.1% is held by the ten largest clones.

This clonotype was detected a few times. Its antigen remains undetermined. No much larger clonotype is one base removed from it; base qualities were not supplied. Every donor in the study was a healthy Caucasian. Three pairs of female monozygotic twins, all aged 18 to 29 years, made up the twin cohort. Miltenyi CD45RO+ enrichment and human naive T-cell isolation kits were used to isolate memory (CD45RO+) and naive T cells from PBMC. Results the study describes overall, beyond this receptor: Abundant cord blood beta clonotypes carried fewer insertions; young adult naive repertoires showed a weaker similar trend, while memory repertoires showed none. The excess sharing between twins in beta out-of-frame sequences was weaker because fewer shared sequences reduced the signal-to-noise ratio. Compared with coincidental sharing between unrelated individuals, an excess of low generation-probability sequences was observed among out-of-frame TCR alpha sequences shared between twins. Because the same donors could not be followed over many years, conclusions were based on cross-sectional statistical analysis. Invariant T cells such as MAIT and iNKT could partly confound zero-insertion analyses, although diverse VJ usage argued against such confounding for most clonotypes. Recombination models systematically underestimated out-of-frame TCR alpha sharing in monozygotic twins but agreed with sharing between unrelated individuals.

This same sample was also taken into another study, of yellow fever vaccine responses in identical twins. The second publication reports: According to the authors, the vaccine-induced T cell response in identical twins seemed to be partly convergent and partly specific to each individual. The study precisely tracked vaccine-responding T cell clones in identical twins.

The clonotype was recovered from a woman aged 18-30 years in good health. Sequencing input: memory (CD45RO+) T cells sorted from blood. The cell subset or site tag for this specimen amounts to: CD45RO+ enriched T cells.

The DNA sequence follows: TGTGCCAGCAGGGAGGGACAGTGGAACAATGAGCAGTTCTTC. Its protein is CASREGQWNNEQFF. This chain joins TRBV28 to TRBJ2-1; TRBD1 might be the D gene, on 7 matching bases. The V and J ends are trimmed by 6 bases and 5 bases, leaving 14 bases between them. The CDR1 and CDR2 encoded by the germline V gene are MDHEN and SYDVKM. Its CDR3 holds 14 amino acids, cysteine through phenylalanine. Of the read, only the CDR3 DNA is kept; its 42 bases are in frame from base 1.